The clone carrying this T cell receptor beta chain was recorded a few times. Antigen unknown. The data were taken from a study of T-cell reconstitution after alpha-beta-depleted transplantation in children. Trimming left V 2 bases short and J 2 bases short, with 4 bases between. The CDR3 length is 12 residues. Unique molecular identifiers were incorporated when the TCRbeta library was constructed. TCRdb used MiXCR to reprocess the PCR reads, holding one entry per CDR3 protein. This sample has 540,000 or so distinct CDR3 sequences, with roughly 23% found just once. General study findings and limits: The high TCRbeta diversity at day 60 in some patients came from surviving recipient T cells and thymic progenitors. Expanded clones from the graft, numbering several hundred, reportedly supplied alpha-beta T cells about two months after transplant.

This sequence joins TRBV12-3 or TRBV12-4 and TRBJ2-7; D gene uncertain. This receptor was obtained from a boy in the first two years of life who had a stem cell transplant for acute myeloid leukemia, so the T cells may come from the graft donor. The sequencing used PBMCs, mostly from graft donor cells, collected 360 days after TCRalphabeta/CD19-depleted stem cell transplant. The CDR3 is CASSLITYEQYF. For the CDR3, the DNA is TGTGCCAGCAGTTTAATCACCTACGAGCAGTACTTC.